A selection of T cell receptor beta chains follows, all from one sample in a study of shared clonotypes between healthy human individuals. Sequenced by immunoSEQ multiplex PCR; TCRdb stores in-frame clones only, minus some. There are about 2.3 million clones in the sample; under 95% occur only once, and about 0.36% lies in the top ten. Sequenced material: naive CD4+ T cells from PBMCs. Receptors originate from a man between 18 and 29 years old in good health. Some clones in this sample may be carry-over from other donors' samples. CDR3s include the opening cysteine and the closing phenylalanine or tryptophan. The order of the fields is J gene, clone size, D gene, V gene, CDR3 DNA, CDR3 protein. D genes are given only for firm matches. The size field is filled for only some rows; it gives once, few, many or a size class.

TRBJ2-2	-	TRBD2	TRBV2	TGTGCCAGCAGCGGTCCACTAGCGGGAGGCACCGGGGAGCTGTTTTTT	CASSGPLAGGTGELFF
TRBJ2-5	-	-	TRBV18	TGTGCCAGCTCACCACCAGAGGGTTGGGAGACCCAGTACTTC	CASSPPEGWETQYF
TRBJ2-3	-	TRBD2	TRBV2	TGTGCCAGCAGTGGGAGGCTAGCGGGAAAGACAGATACGCAGTATTTT	CASSGRLAGKTDTQYF
TRBJ2-3	-	TRBD2	TRBV6-5	TGTGCCAGCGATAGCGGGAGGGCAGGGGATACGCAGTATTTT	CASDSGRAGDTQYF
TRBJ2-1	-	TRBD1	TRBV10-3	TGTGCCATCAGGGGGACAGGGGGGCGGTGGGAGCAGTTCTTC	CAIRGTGGRWEQFF
TRBJ2-7	-	-	TRBV9	TGTGCCAGCAGCGCCACATCGAGGGTTCTCCCTTCCTACGAGCAGTACTTC	CASSATSRVLPSYEQYF
TRBJ2-1	-	TRBD2	TRBV7-3	TGTGCCAGCAGCTTATCTTCCTGGGGTAGCGGGGCATACAATGAGCAGTTCTTC	CASSLSSWGSGAYNEQFF
TRBJ2-7	-	TRBD2	TRBV19	TGTGCCAGTAGTTCTCTGGGACTAGCGGGAGTCGAGCAGTACTTC	CASSSLGLAGVEQYF
TRBJ2-5	-	TRBD1	TRBV5-6	TGTGCCAGCAGCTTGGACCGGGGGACAGGAGAGACCCAGTACTTC	CASSLDRGTGETQYF
TRBJ1-1	-	TRBD1	TRBV5-1	TGCGCCAGCAGCTCCCCACCGGGACAGCGAAACACTGAAGCTTTCTTT	CASSSPPGQRNTEAFF
TRBJ2-3	-	TRBD2	TRBV28	TGTGCCAGCAGTAATCCTAGCGGGATGGGACATACGCAGTATTTT	CASSNPSGMGHTQYF
TRBJ1-1	-	-	TRBV18	TGTGCCAGCTCGTCTTCCCCACTGAACACTGAAGCTTTCTTT	CASSSSPLNTEAFF
TRBJ2-7	-	-	TRBV9	TGTGCCAGCGGGTCCCCCGAGCCCTACGAGCAGTACTTC	CASGSPEPYEQYF
TRBJ2-3	-	TRBD1	TRBV11-2	TGTGCCAGCAGCTTAGCTCGGGCTACAGGGGCGCAGTATTTT	CASSLARATGAQYF
TRBJ1-4	-	-	TRBV7-2	TGTGCCAGCAGCCCTAAGACATCAACTAATGAAAAACTGTTTTTT	CASSPKTSTNEKLFF
TRBJ1-1	-	-	TRBV6-1	TGTGCCAGCAGCCACAACCTATACCGGGACGCTGAAGCTTTCTTT	CASSHNLYRDAEAFF
TRBJ2-2	-	TRBD2	TRBV19	TGTGCCAGTAGTATAGGCCTCACTAGCGGGAGGCGGGCCGGGGAGCTGTTTTTT	CASSIGLTSGRRAGELFF
TRBJ2-3	-	-	TRBV5-4	TGTGCCAGCAGCTGGGGGACTTCTATAGGACAACATACGCAGTATTTT	CASSWGTSIGQHTQYF
TRBJ2-7	-	-	TRBV19	TGTGCCAGTAGTAAAACGGGGAGCCACCAGTACTTC	CASSKTGSHQYF
TRBJ2-7	-	-	TRBV6-1	TGTGCCGCCGGATTGAGCGGCACCTACGAGCAGTACTTC	CAAGLSGTYEQYF
TRBJ2-5	-	-	TRBV5-1	TGCGCCAGCAGCGAGCCCGGGGAGACCCAGTACTTC	CASSEPGETQYF
TRBJ2-3	-	-	TRBV18	TGTGCCAGCTCACCACCCGACCTGAGGGGCACAGATACGCAGTATTTT	CASSPPDLRGTDTQYF
TRBJ1-1	-	TRBD1	TRBV7-6	TGTGCCAGCAGCCCGGACAGGGGGCGCCGAAGAACTGAAGCTTTCTTT	CASSPDRGRRRTEAFF
TRBJ2-2	-	-	TRBV5-1	TGCGCCAGCAGTTGGGGGGTACTTCGGACCGGGGAGCTGTTTTTT	CASSWGVLRTGELFF
TRBJ2-7	-	TRBD2	TRBV6-5	TGTGCCAGCAGTGCCAGCACGGGAGGCTCCTACGAGCAGTACTTC	CASSASTGGSYEQYF
TRBJ1-1	-	TRBD1	TRBV4-1	TGCGCCAGCAGCCATGGGACAGGGGGCTTCGGGAACACTGAAGCTTTCTTT	CASSHGTGGFGNTEAFF
TRBJ2-7	-	-	TRBV6-5	TGTGCCAGCAGTTACCGCCGGGTCAACTACGAGCAGTACTTC	CASSYRRVNYEQYF
TRBJ1-4	-	-	TRBV28	TGTGCCAGCAGTTTACTGACAGGTGTTCGGGAAAAACTGTTTTTT	CASSLLTGVREKLFF
TRBJ2-1	-	TRBD2	TRBV28	TGTGCCAGCACCCCCAGCGGGAGGGCCCGGAATGAGCAGTTCTTC	CASTPSGRARNEQFF
TRBJ2-5	once	-	TRBV10-2	TGCGCCAGCAGAAAAATGGACAGCACAGGGACCCAGTACTTC	CASRKMDSTGTQYF
TRBJ2-3	once	-	TRBV9	TGTGCCAGCAGCGTATTGTCGGGGGACTTTAGCACAGATACGCAGTATTTT	CASSVLSGDFSTDTQYF
TRBJ2-5	-	TRBD1	TRBV2	TGTGCCAGTGGGGGACAGGGGGAGACCCAGTACTTC	CASGGQGETQYF
TRBJ2-2	-	-	TRBV29-1	TGCAGCGTTGGGGGTAGATCCCGGCGGAGGGTGTTTTTT	CSVGGRSRRRVFF
TRBJ1-5	-	-	TRBV6-6	TGTGCCAGCAGTTACTCGGTGAATCAGCCCCAGCATTTT	CASSYSVNQPQHF
TRBJ1-2	-	TRBD1	TRBV28	TGTGCCAGCAGCTATCCGGGACAGGGGGCTGGCTACACCTTC	CASSYPGQGAGYTF
TRBJ2-7	-	TRBD2	TRBV18	TGTGCCAGCTCACCGCCCCAGCGGGGCTCCTACGAGCAGTACTTC	CASSPPQRGSYEQYF
TRBJ2-5	once	-	TRBV29-1	TGCAGCGTTGCCCTCCGACTGTCACAAGAGACCCAGTACTTC	CSVALRLSQETQYF
TRBJ2-7	once	-	TRBV7-9	TGTGCCAGCAGCGACCCGGGAGCGTCCTACGAGCAGTACTTC	CASSDPGASYEQYF
TRBJ2-5	-	-	TRBV5-1	TGCGCCAGCAGCTTGGAGCGTACGGAAGAGACCCAGTACTTC	CASSLERTEETQYF
TRBJ2-1	-	TRBD2	TRBV9	TGTGCCAGCAGCGTAGGAGGGCGGGAGAGCCCATACAATGAGCAGTTCTTC	CASSVGGRESPYNEQFF
TRBJ2-1	-	-	TRBV7-2	TGTGCCAGCAGCACGGGCCCCGGATCCTCCTACAATGAGCAGTTCTTC	CASSTGPGSSYNEQFF
TRBJ1-4	-	-	TRBV7-2	TGTGCCAGCAGCGTAGGGCAGCGCGGGACTAATGAAAAACTGTTTTTT	CASSVGQRGTNEKLFF
TRBJ2-7	-	TRBD1	TRBV9	TGTGCCAGCAGCGCCTCGGGACAGGGACTCTACGAGCAGTACTTC	CASSASGQGLYEQYF
TRBJ2-7	-	-	TRBV7-8	TGTGCCAGCAGCTTCCTAAGGGACGGGAGCTACGAGCAGTACTTC	CASSFLRDGSYEQYF